The 6 T cell receptor beta chains presented below share a single source sample, sequenced in a study of CD8 T cells in ankylosing spondylitis. From the 5' RACE reads, TCRdb called clonotypes with MiXCR, one entry per CDR3 protein. This table holds around 330,000 distinct CDR3 sequences, 9.5% to 13% found once. The sequenced material came from blood, either unsorted or a sorted T cell fraction (not recorded which). The receptors come from a female donor with ankylosing spondylitis or in good health (not recorded which).

This clonotype was picked up a small number of times. CDR3 bases: TGTGCCAGCAGCCCCTCGTTTGGGGACTTCTCCTACGAGCAGTACTTC. Translated, it gives CASSPSFGDFSYEQYF. The chain carries TRBV12-3 or TRBV12-4 and TRBJ2-7, with D possibly matching TRBD2 (6 bases). The CDR3 totals 16 residues. The V and J ends lost 6 bases and 0 bases respectively, with 18 bases between them.

The sample holds many counts of this clonotype. The chain uses TRBV12-3 or TRBV12-4 and TRBJ2-3, with TRBD1 as a possible D gene (6 bases). The CDR3 extends over 15 amino acids. Trimming shortened V by 5 bases and J by 4 bases, and 16 bases separated the two germline ends. The CDR3 sequence is CASSGGQIPPDTQYF. The DNA for the CDR3 is TGTGCCAGCAGTGGGGGACAAATCCCCCCAGATACGCAGTATTTT.

This rearrangement joins TRBV20-1 to TRBJ1-5; 8 bases align to TRBD1. Germline loops: CDR1 DFQATT, CDR2 SNEGSKA (reference sequence). V lost 7 bases, J lost 4 bases, and 9 bases stayed unmatched. The CDR3 contains 14 residues. The DNA for the CDR3 is TGCAGTGTTAGCACAGGGGGTAGGAATCAGCCCCAGCATTTT. It translates to CSVSTGGRNQPQHF.

Many counts were recorded for this clonotype. The rearrangement uses TRBV4-1 and TRBJ2-4, with 7 bases that match TRBD1. Trimming took 2 bases from V and 6 from J; bases not matched to a gene: 4. CDR1 and CDR2 from the germline V gene are MGHRA and YSYEKL. CDR3 size: 14 residues. The CDR3 loop is CASSQTGVGNIQYF. CDR3 DNA sequence: TGCGCCAGCAGCCAAACAGGGGTCGGAAACATTCAGTACTTC.

In this sample, this clonotype turned up many times. V usage is TRBV20-1 and J usage is TRBJ2-1; D might be TRBD1 (5 bases). Trimming pared 7 bases from V and 2 bases from J, leaving 15 bases between. The CDR3 runs 14 residues. In germline, CDR1 is DFQATT, CDR2 SNEGSKA (reference sequence). CDR3 amino acids: CSVPPGFAYNEQFF. Written as DNA, the CDR3 is TGCAGTGTCCCTCCAGGGTTCGCCTACAATGAGCAGTTCTTC.

This clonotype was seen many times. An end of the junction differs from the germline gene, which may be a read error. In nucleotides, the CDR3 is TGCGCCAGCAGCCGCACCGGGACACTCACACATACGCAGTATTTT. It specifies CASSRTGTLTHTQYF. J is TRBJ2-3 and V is TRBV5-1; TRBD1 might be the D (6 bases). This CDR3 is 15 amino acids long. CDR1 and CDR2 from the germline V gene are SGHRS and YFSETQ.